These 31 T cell receptor beta chains were sequenced from one sample in a study of response to subunit inactivated influenza vaccine. In TCRdb, the RT-PCR reads were re-called with MiXCR into one record per CDR3 protein. The table includes about 480,000 distinct CDR3 sequences, roughly 23% detected once. Specimen: CD4+ T cells sorted from PBMCs, collected around 5 days after vaccination. Receptor source: a man aged 50-59 years who received an inactivated influenza vaccine.

The chain combines TRBV4-1 with TRBJ2-2, with D perhaps being TRBD1 or TRBD2 (6 bases each). Trimming stripped 0 bases from V and 6 bases from J, with 11 bases between. There are 15 residues in the CDR3. Germline V gene lookup returns CDR1 MGHRA and CDR2 YSYEKL. The CDR3, as DNA: TGCGCCAGCAGCCAAGAGGGGGGCCGGTCCGGGGAGCTGTTTTTT. Its protein is CASSQEGGRSGELFF.

This clonotype was detected only a few times. The rearrangement uses TRBV12-3 or TRBV12-4 and TRBJ1-2, with 8 bases identical to TRBD1. Trimming at V came to 6 bases and at J to 4 bases, leaving 7 bases not matched to a gene. The CDR3 runs to 14 residues. CDR3 DNA: TGTGCCAGCAGCCCATCGGACAGGGTCTATGGCTACACCTTC. This translates into CASSPSDRVYGYTF.

The rearrangement joins TRBV5-1 to TRBJ1-1; no clear D gene. Germline V gene data show CDR1 as SGHRS and CDR2 as YFSETQ. The CDR3 runs to 13 residues. V dropped 3 bases and J dropped 12 bases, with 18 bases sitting between them. CDR3 in DNA: TGCGCCAGCAGCTCGGGAGTGAACACCGAATCTTTCTTT. Translating it yields CASSSGVNTESFF.

The chain is built from TRBV6-2 or TRBV6-3 and TRBJ2-1; 11 bases align to TRBD2. CDR1 is MNHEY and CDR2 is SVGEGT in the germline V gene. J was trimmed by 4 bases and V by 5 bases; bases with no gene match: 7. The CDR3 length is 16 residues. CDR3 sequence (DNA): TGTGCCAGCAGTCGCCCTAGCGGGGGGTCGTACAATGAGCAGTTCTTC. Translated: CASSRPSGGSYNEQFF.

The chain couples TRBV28 to TRBJ2-3; TRBD1 aligns across 11 bases. The CDR3 totals 16 residues. CDR1 and CDR2 from the germline V gene are MDHEN and SYDVKM. J lost 5 bases, V lost 6 bases, and 10 bases had no gene match. The CDR3 DNA sequence: TGTGCCAGCAGCGCATTCCGGGACAGGGGGAGAGATACGCAGTATTTT. This gives the protein CASSAFRDRGRDTQYF. Full variable domain (rest looked up from reference TRBV28 and TRBJ2-3): DVKVTQSSRYLVKRTGEKVFLECVQDMDHENMFWYRQDPGLGLRLIYFSYDVKMKEKGDIPEGYSVSREKKERFSLILESASTNQTSMYLCASSAFRDRGRDTQYFGPGTRLTVL.

This clonotype has only a few counts. The chain carries TRBV10-3 and TRBJ2-2, with D hard to call. The CDR3 length is 14 residues. V shed 0 bases and J shed 2 bases, with 4 bases lying between them. Germline V gene sequence: CDR1 ENHRY, CDR2 SYGVKD. CDR3 bases: TGTGCCATCAGTGAGTCGGGAAACACCGGGGAGCTGTTTTTT. This codes for CAISESGNTGELFF.

This chain connects TRBV5-1 to TRBJ1-1; unclear D gene. The CDR3 spans 14 residues. CDR1 is SGHRS, CDR2 YFSETQ, per germline. The V gene lost 2 bases and the J gene lost 2 bases, with 10 bases spanning the gap. CDR3 in amino acids: CASSFPGENTEAFF. In DNA, the CDR3 is TGCGCCAGCAGCTTCCCCGGGGAAAACACTGAAGCTTTCTTT.

The rearrangement uses TRBV30 and TRBJ2-5, with TRBD2 as a possible D gene (6 bases). The CDR3 is made up of 15 amino acids. V lost 2 bases to trimming and J lost 4 bases, with 17 bases between them. Germline CDR1 and CDR2: GTSNPN and SVGIG (reference sequence). CDR3 in DNA: TGTGCCTGGAGTCCAACCGGGGGAGCCCCAGAGACCCAGTACTTC. Translated, it gives CAWSPTGGAPETQYF.

This clonotype occurred a few times. The chain recombines TRBV20-1 with TRBJ1-6; TRBD1 aligns across 9 bases. CDR3 length equals 13 residues. Germline V gene lookup returns CDR1 DFQATT and CDR2 SNEGSKA (reference sequence). Trimming cost V 7 bases and J 6 bases; bases outside gene matches: 4. The CDR3: CSGDRVLNSPLHF. CDR3 sequence (DNA): TGCAGTGGGGACAGGGTACTTAATTCACCCCTCCACTTT.

This clonotype was recorded only once. This chain links TRBV4-2 with TRBJ2-3; 11 bases align to TRBD2. This CDR3 has 16 amino acids. Losses at the gene ends were 2 bases for V and 5 bases for J; bases not matched to a gene: 6. Germline lookup yields CDR1 LGHNA and CDR2 YNFKEQ. The CDR3 reads CASSQSGLAGRDTQYF. CDR3 DNA sequence: TGTGCCAGCAGCCAATCCGGACTAGCGGGCCGAGATACGCAGTATTTT.

This clonotype was seen a few times. The chain employs TRBV4-1 and TRBJ1-6; 10 bases match TRBD1. J gave up 6 bases and V 1 base, and 6 bases lay outside the gene matches. The V gene's germline CDR1 is MGHRA and CDR2 YSYEKL. The CDR3 contains 17 residues. The CDR3 DNA reads as TGCGCCAGCAGCCAAGCCCGGACAGGGGGACCTAATTCACCCCTCCACTTT. Protein sequence: CASSQARTGGPNSPLHF.

J is TRBJ2-1 and V is TRBV28; TRBD1 matches 9 bases. V shed 3 bases and J 6 bases; nucleotides not matched to a gene: 3. The germline V gene encodes CDR1 MDHEN and CDR2 SYDVKM. This CDR3 is 14 amino acids long. As DNA, the CDR3 is TGTGCCAGCAGTTTTACAGGGGGCATCAATGAGCAGTTCTTC. Residues: CASSFTGGINEQFF.

This clonotype was detected ten times or more. CDR3 sequence (DNA): TGCGCCAGCAGCGTACGGGACCAAGAGACCCAGTACTTC. The encoded protein is CASSVRDQETQYF. The chain is built from TRBV4-1 and TRBJ2-5; unclear D gene. There are 13 residues in the CDR3. V lost 5 bases, J lost 0 bases, and 7 bases lay in between. Germline CDR1 reads MGHRA; CDR2 reads YSYEKL.

The rearrangement uses TRBV7-2 and TRBJ2-7; TRBD1 agrees at 8 bases. The CDR3 runs 15 residues. The ends lost 1 base at V and 4 bases at J; junction bases unmatched: 6. Germline V CDR1 and CDR2: SGHTA, FQGNSA. The CDR3 loop reads CASSLDGQGFYEQYF. The CDR3 DNA reads TGTGCCAGCAGCTTAGACGGACAGGGCTTTTACGAGCAGTACTTC.

This rearrangement joins TRBV2 to TRBJ1-5; D remains ambiguous. V was shortened by 4 bases and J by 3 bases, with 7 bases between the two germline ends. This CDR3 region has 13 residues. The V gene's germline CDR1 is SNHLY and CDR2 FYNNEI. The CDR3 DNA reads TGTGCCAGCAGTGTACAGTACAATCAGCCCCAGCATTTT. Amino acid sequence: CASSVQYNQPQHF.

The chain recombines TRBV6-2 or TRBV6-3 with TRBJ2-1, with D possibly being TRBD2 (6 bases). This CDR3 has 15 amino acids. The ends were cut back, 8 bases at V and 3 bases at J, with 17 bases in the middle. Germline CDR1 is MNHEY and CDR2 is SVGEGT. The CDR3 loop is CASEERKGGYNEQFF. CDR3 coding DNA: TGTGCCAGCGAGGAAAGAAAGGGAGGCTACAATGAGCAGTTCTTC.

This clonotype has ten or more counts. This rearrangement joins TRBV29-1 to TRBJ2-2; a possible D gene is TRBD1 (5 bases). The CDR3 totals 14 residues. The V gene lost 5 bases and the J gene lost 2 bases, with 12 bases spanning the gap. Germline-derived CDR1 and CDR2 are SQVTM and ANQGSEA. This CDR3 is CSVRTNTNTGELFF. The CDR3 DNA reads as TGCAGCGTTAGGACAAACACAAACACCGGGGAGCTGTTTTTT.

The rearrangement links TRBV3-1 to TRBJ1-6, with D perhaps TRBD1 (6 bases). Trimming removed 2 bases at V and 6 bases at J, with 11 bases between. CDR1 and CDR2 (germline): LGHDT, YNNKEL (reference sequence). The CDR3 extends over 15 amino acids. This CDR3 is CASSQTWDINSPLHF. In nucleotides, the CDR3 is TGTGCCAGCAGCCAAACTTGGGACATTAATTCACCCCTCCACTTT.

This clonotype came up a few times. V usage is TRBV7-9 and J usage is TRBJ2-5; D is ambiguous. The germline CDR1 and CDR2 sequences are SEHNR and FQNEAQ (reference sequence). The CDR3 is 14 residues long. V lost 5 bases to trimming and J lost 5 bases, with 15 bases between them. The chain's CDR3 is CASSHTAKVETQYF. Written as DNA, the CDR3 is TGTGCCAGCAGCCACACAGCGAAAGTGGAGACCCAGTACTTC.

V usage is TRBV4-3 and J usage is TRBJ2-2, with TRBD1 as a possible D gene (6 bases). The ends were cut back, 0 bases at V and 8 bases at J, with 13 bases in the middle. Germline V lookup: CDR1 LGHNA, CDR2 YSLEER. The CDR3 has 15 residues. CDR3 sequence reads: CASSQEGAVRGELFF. CDR3 in DNA: TGCGCCAGCAGCCAAGAGGGGGCTGTTAGAGGGGAGCTGTTTTTT.

This clonotype was detected a few times. The chain combines TRBV2 with TRBJ1-6, with D possibly TRBD1 on 5 matching bases. V lost 9 bases and J lost 10, with 19 bases in between. The CDR3 contains 14 residues. Germline V gene data show CDR1 as SNHLY and CDR2 as FYNNEI. CDR3 bases: TGTGCCAGTCGGGTTGGAGGGGCCTACTCACCCCTCCACTTT. Its protein product is CASRVGGAYSPLHF.

The chain couples TRBV15 to TRBJ2-2, with D unclear. Looked up from germline, CDR1 is LNHNV and CDR2 is YYDKDF (reference sequence). CDR3 length: 16 residues. Trimming pared 0 bases from V and 5 bases from J, leaving 13 bases between. The CDR3 bases are TGTGCCACCAGCAGAGATCAAGGCTACTCTACCGGGGAGCTGTTTTTT. Residues: CATSRDQGYSTGELFF.

The chain links TRBV5-1 to TRBJ1-2; D gene unclear. Germline V gene data show CDR1 as SGHRS and CDR2 as YFSETQ. This CDR3 is built from 12 residues. The ends were cut back, 4 bases at V and 8 bases at J, with 12 bases in the middle. In DNA form, the CDR3 reads TGCGCCAGCAGCCCCGAGGCGCGGGGCTACACCTTC. It encodes CASSPEARGYTF.

This clonotype was detected only a few times. The V gene is TRBV10-3, the J gene TRBJ2-3, with 9 bases lining up with TRBD2. V trimming: 4 bases; J trimming: 4 bases; junction bases outside the gene matches: 6. This CDR3 region has 15 residues. Per the germline V gene, CDR1 is ENHRY and CDR2 is SYGVKD. CDR3 in amino acids: CAISVAREGPDTQYF. As DNA, the CDR3 is TGTGCCATCAGTGTCGCGCGGGAGGGCCCAGATACGCAGTATTTT.

The chain has TRBV24-1 and TRBJ2-2; tentatively, D is TRBD2 (6 bases). Germline V gene sequence: CDR1 KGHDR, CDR2 SFDVKD. V was cut by 5 bases and J by 5 bases, with 14 bases left in between. This CDR3 is 15 amino acids long. The CDR3 region has the DNA TGTGCCACCAGTGGGCCAAGCGGAGGGACCGGGGAGCTGTTTTTT. This sequence encodes CATSGPSGGTGELFF.

Only a few counts were recorded for this clonotype. The CDR3 sequence: CASSWDYSYNEQFF. CDR3 bases: TGTGCCAGCAGCTGGGACTACTCCTACAATGAGCAGTTCTTC. The chain combines TRBV14 with TRBJ2-1; TRBD2 agrees at 7 bases. Trimming removed 5 bases from V and 0 bases from J; junction bases left unmatched: 1. Germline lookup yields CDR1 SGHDN and CDR2 FVKESK. This CDR3 region has 14 residues.

This chain uses TRBV12-3 or TRBV12-4 with TRBJ2-7, with TRBD1 identical over 8 bases. Trimming at V came to 0 bases and at J to 6 bases, leaving 10 bases not matched to a gene. The CDR3 extends over 16 amino acids. The CDR3 DNA reads TGTGCCAGCAGTTTAGCGCGGACAGGGAATGAAGGCGAGCAGTACTTC. This encodes CASSLARTGNEGEQYF.

This clonotype has more than one count but fewer than ten. V gene TRBV5-6 combines with J gene TRBJ2-5; 8 bases align to TRBD1. The trim removed 4 bases at V and 4 bases at J, leaving 12 bases unmatched. The CDR3 contains 16 residues. Germline CDR1 is SGHDT and CDR2 is YYEEEE. The CDR3 DNA is TGTGCCAGCAGCCCGGACAGGGCCCCGGCTCGAGAGACCCAGTACTTC. Translation gives CASSPDRAPARETQYF.

Only a few counts were recorded for this clonotype. The rearrangement joins TRBV9 to TRBJ2-1; tentatively, D is TRBD2 (6 bases). Germline lookup yields CDR1 SGDLS and CDR2 YYNGEE. The CDR3 consists of 15 residues. Trimming shortened V by 0 bases and J by 4 bases, and 11 bases separated the two germline ends. CDR3 bases: TGTGCCAGCAGCGTAGATAATAGCGGATACAATGAGCAGTTCTTC. This encodes CASSVDNSGYNEQFF.

This clonotype was seen ten or more times. The chain employs TRBV6-2 or TRBV6-3 and TRBJ1-2, with a weak D call TRBD1 (5 bases). CDR3 length: 16 amino acids. Germline loops: CDR1 MNHEY, CDR2 SVGEGT. V shed 2 bases and J shed 3 bases, with 16 bases lying between them. CDR3 residues: CASSYGTASWDYGYTF. In DNA, the CDR3 is TGTGCCAGCAGTTACGGGACGGCTTCCTGGGACTATGGCTACACCTTC.

In its sample, this clonotype was seen a few times. The gene calls are TRBV20-1 and TRBJ2-3; 8 bases fit TRBD2. The CDR3 totals 14 residues. Germline V gene lookup returns CDR1 DFQATT and CDR2 SNEGSKA (reference sequence). Trimming at V came to 3 bases and at J to 6 bases, leaving 8 bases not matched to a gene. The CDR3 is CSARNQREWDTQYF. CDR3 in DNA: TGCAGTGCTAGGAACCAGCGGGAGTGGGATACGCAGTATTTT.